The source of this T cell receptor beta chain is a study of cytomegalovirus exposure and HLA in healthy donors. Study-level information: The approximately 710 first-cohort repertoires and the 120 or so validation repertoires shared the same platform, a later analysis reported. General study findings and limits: Rare TCR sequences predominated, though certain public TCRs were found in many donors. Published work reported that the classifier diagnosed cytomegalovirus status with high specificity and sensitivity.

Per the germline V gene, CDR1 is MRHNA and CDR2 is SNTAGT. The V gene lost 7 bases and the J gene lost 0 bases, with 13 bases spanning the gap. The CDR3 is made up of 16 amino acids. This clone was found once. Its antigen is currently unknown. Assay: immunoSEQ multiplex PCR; the TCRdb copy retains only in-frame clones and omits some. The sample records roughly 300,000 clones, roughly 89% being singletons. Sequencing was performed on PBMCs. The chain has TRBV6-4 and TRBJ2-6; no firm D call. This sequence was found in a woman aged 18-30 years in good health and CMV-seronegative. CDR3: CASNSSSVSGANVLTF. CDR3 nucleotide sequence: TGTGCCAGCAACTCGAGTTCCGTCTCTGGGGCCAACGTCCTGACTTTC.